The rows below give T cell receptor beta chains drawn from one sample of a study of shared T cell receptors in the human thymus. Data came from immunoSEQ multiplex PCR; TCRdb stores just in-frame clones and leaves some out. Among hundreds of thousands of clones listed, approximately 90% were seen once. The same data also contributed to another study, on human thymus T cells.

Sequencing was done on a sample of thymocytes. The receptors come from a boy younger than two with a congenital heart defect. Both conserved end residues are part of each CDR3. A D gene is named only where the DNA matches it firmly. Size values are once, few and many counts, or a class for expanded clones, and some rows have none.

v_call: TRBV5-4
clone_size: .
d_call: .
j_call: TRBJ1-1
cdr3_aa: CASSPDSNSEAFF
cdr3_nt: TGTGCCAGCAGCCCGGACTCGAATTCCGAAGCTTTCTTT

v_call: TRBV6-1
clone_size: .
d_call: TRBD1
j_call: TRBJ2-7
cdr3_aa: CASSEATGADHEQYF
cdr3_nt: TGTGCCAGCAGTGAAGCTACAGGGGCCGACCACGAACAGTACTTC

v_call: TRBV28
clone_size: .
d_call: TRBD2
j_call: TRBJ2-3
cdr3_aa: CASSFGLAGDTQYF
cdr3_nt: TGTGCCAGCAGTTTTGGACTAGCGGGAGATACGCAGTATTTT

v_call: TRBV15
clone_size: few
d_call: .
j_call: TRBJ1-3
cdr3_aa: CATSPQGFSGNTIYF
cdr3_nt: TGTGCCACCAGCCCTCAGGGGTTCTCTGGAAACACCATATATTTT

v_call: TRBV7-2
clone_size: .
d_call: .
j_call: TRBJ2-3
cdr3_aa: CASSLWAGLTDTQYF
cdr3_nt: TGTGCCAGCAGCTTATGGGCGGGGCTCACAGATACGCAGTATTTT

v_call: TRBV19
clone_size: .
d_call: .
j_call: TRBJ1-5
cdr3_aa: CASSILGPRFWYCNQPQHF
cdr3_nt: TGTGCCAGTAGTATTTTGGGTCCCAGGTTCTGGTATTGCAATCAGCCCCAGCATTTT

v_call: TRBV19
clone_size: .
d_call: .
j_call: TRBJ2-5
cdr3_aa: CASARPPGGVETQYF
cdr3_nt: TGTGCCAGTGCCCGCCCCCCCGGAGGGGTGGAGACCCAGTACTTC

v_call: TRBV11-2
clone_size: .
d_call: TRBD1
j_call: TRBJ1-2
cdr3_aa: CASSPPPDRAISRGYTF
cdr3_nt: TGTGCCAGCAGCCCACCCCCCGACAGGGCGATCTCTCGGGGCTACACCTTC

v_call: TRBV4-3
clone_size: .
d_call: TRBD2
j_call: TRBJ2-3
cdr3_aa: CASRVGLAGDSGSTDTQYF
cdr3_nt: TGCGCCAGCAGAGTGGGACTAGCGGGAGATAGTGGGAGCACAGATACGCAGTATTTT

v_call: TRBV30
clone_size: .
d_call: TRBD1
j_call: TRBJ1-4
cdr3_aa: CASNRDRRPGTNEKLFF
cdr3_nt: TGTGCCTCCAACCGGGACAGAAGACCGGGAACTAATGAAAAACTGTTTTTT

v_call: TRBV19
clone_size: .
d_call: .
j_call: TRBJ2-5
cdr3_aa: CASSIRSEENGETQYF
cdr3_nt: TGTGCCAGTAGTATTCGCTCGGAGGAGAACGGAGAGACCCAGTACTTC

v_call: TRBV30
clone_size: .
d_call: .
j_call: TRBJ1-2
cdr3_aa: CAWTSIEGYTF
cdr3_nt: TGTGCCTGGACGTCTATTGAAGGCTACACCTTC

v_call: TRBV4-3
clone_size: .
d_call: .
j_call: TRBJ2-7
cdr3_aa: CASSQRYRSYEQYF
cdr3_nt: TGCGCCAGCAGCCAGAGGTATCGGTCCTACGAGCAGTACTTC

v_call: TRBV29-1
clone_size: .
d_call: .
j_call: TRBJ2-5
cdr3_aa: CSAPGSGRETQYF
cdr3_nt: TGCAGCGCCCCTGGATCAGGGAGGGAGACCCAGTACTTC

v_call: TRBV6-1
clone_size: .
d_call: .
j_call: TRBJ2-5
cdr3_aa: CASRSTGWRETQYF
cdr3_nt: TGTGCCAGCCGGTCGACGGGGTGGAGAGAGACCCAGTACTTC

v_call: TRBV9
clone_size: few
d_call: TRBD2
j_call: TRBJ2-1
cdr3_aa: CASSSASGRSHNEQFF
cdr3_nt: TGTGCCAGCTCCTCGGCTAGCGGGAGGTCTCACAATGAGCAGTTCTTC

v_call: TRBV6-1
clone_size: .
d_call: TRBD1
j_call: TRBJ2-7
cdr3_aa: CASSLDRGRYEQYF
cdr3_nt: TGTGCCAGCAGTTTGGACAGGGGGCGCTACGAGCAGTACTTC

v_call: TRBV6-5
clone_size: .
d_call: .
j_call: TRBJ1-5
cdr3_aa: CASSYSRGNQPQHF
cdr3_nt: TGTGCCAGCAGTTACTCGCGGGGGAATCAGCCCCAGCATTTT